The 22 T cell receptor beta chains below all came from one sample that was sequenced in a study of blood T cell repertoires in COVID-19. Sequencing used immunoSEQ multiplex PCR; TCRdb keeps in-frame clones, though not all of them. The table shows some 250,000 clones, with roughly 83% occurring only once. The sample comprised peripheral blood. These receptors originate from a man in his forties with acute or convalescent COVID-19.

CDR3 in amino acids: CASSESRGRAGEQYF. The CDR3 DNA reads as TGCGCCAGCAGTGAGTCTCGGGGGAGGGCGGGCGAGCAGTACTTC. The chain recombines TRBV10-2 with TRBJ2-7, with TRBD2 matching 7 bases. The ends lost 0 bases at V and 6 bases at J; junction bases unmatched: 8. Germline CDR1 and CDR2: WSHSY and SAAADI. CDR3 size: 15 residues.

The chain couples TRBV6-5 to TRBJ1-3, with D hard to call. CDR1 and CDR2 from the germline V gene are MNHEY and SVGAGI. With 2 bases removed from V and 10 bases from J, the gap between germline ends came to 6 bases. The CDR3 extends over 11 amino acids. The CDR3 DNA is TGTGCCAGCAGTTACGAGGAGACCATATATTTT. It yields the protein CASSYEETIYF.

The rearrangement joins TRBV27 to TRBJ2-7; TRBD2 agrees at 8 bases. The CDR3 is made up of 17 amino acids. Trimming at V came to 2 bases and at J to 5 bases, leaving 14 bases not matched to a gene. The germline gives CDR1 MNHEY, CDR2 SMNVEV (reference sequence). This CDR3 is CASSLIPGGPYKNEQYF. The CDR3 nucleotides are TGTGCCAGCAGTTTAATACCGGGAGGGCCATATAAGAACGAGCAGTACTTC.

The chain combines TRBV5-5 with TRBJ1-4; weak D call: TRBD1 (6 bases). Germline values: CDR1 SGHKS, CDR2 YYEKEE (reference sequence). The CDR3 has 13 residues. Trimming left V 2 bases short and J 8 bases short, with 10 bases between. The CDR3 DNA follows: TGTGCCAGCAGCTTACAGGGTCGGGAAAAACTGTTTTTT. This codes for CASSLQGREKLFF.

The J gene is TRBJ2-7, the V gene TRBV12-3 or TRBV12-4, with D possibly matching TRBD2 (5 bases). The CDR3 has 12 amino acids. V shed 10 bases and J shed 1 base, with 11 bases lying between them. The CDR3 reads CATGESSYEQYF. The CDR3 nucleotides read TGTGCCACCGGGGAATCGTCCTACGAGCAGTACTTC.

This clone has only one observation. V usage is TRBV7-2 and J usage is TRBJ1-2, with 8 bases identical to TRBD1. CDR1 is SGHTA, CDR2 FQGNSA, per germline. The V gene end was trimmed by 5 bases and the J gene end by 3 bases; junction bases not matched to a gene: 5. The CDR3 contains 14 residues. The CDR3 region is CASSPADRDYGYTF. For the CDR3, the DNA is TGTGCCAGCAGCCCCGCGGACAGGGACTATGGCTACACCTTC.

This clone came up many times. This rearrangement joins TRBV30 to TRBJ1-2; possible D gene TRBD1, 5 bases. CDR1 and CDR2 (germline): GTSNPN, SVGIG (reference sequence). The CDR3 contains 13 residues. V dropped 2 bases and J dropped 4 bases, with 11 bases sitting between them. The CDR3: CAWSIGGGYGYTF. The CDR3 DNA reads as TGTGCCTGGAGTATCGGCGGGGGCTATGGCTACACCTTC.

This chain links TRBV29-1 with TRBJ2-1, with 14 bases lining up with TRBD2. Trimming removed 8 bases from V and 10 bases from J; junction bases left unmatched: 13. Germline lookup yields CDR1 SQVTM and CDR2 ANQGSEA. This CDR3 is built from 15 residues. The CDR3 spells CSLPGTSGSSGEQFF. CDR3 in DNA: TGCAGCCTCCCGGGGACTAGCGGGAGTTCGGGAGAGCAGTTCTTC.

This clone turned up a few times. The V call is TRBV11-2, the J call TRBJ1-2; the D is unclear. The V and J ends lost 5 bases and 2 bases respectively, with 9 bases between them. This CDR3 contains 13 residues. The germline V gene encodes CDR1 SGHAT and CDR2 FQNNGV. The CDR3 DNA reads as TGTGCCAGCAGCAAGAGGGAAAACTATGGCTACACCTTC. Translating it yields CASSKRENYGYTF.

This chain connects TRBV19 to TRBJ1-5; D is uncertain. Germline-derived CDR1 and CDR2 are LNHDA and SQIVND (reference sequence). The CDR3 loop spans 15 amino acids. V was pared by 0 bases and J by 0 bases, with 6 bases between. CDR3: CASSIEQNSNQPQHF. CDR3 nucleotide sequence: TGTGCCAGTAGTATAGAACAGAATAGCAATCAGCCCCAGCATTTT.

This chain joins TRBV30 and TRBJ1-4; unclear D gene. Germline V gene sequence: CDR1 GTSNPN, CDR2 SVGIG (reference sequence). Between the trimmed V and J ends, which lost 0 bases and 3 bases, there was a span of 11 bases. The CDR3 runs 15 residues. CDR3 nucleotide sequence: TGTGCCTGGAGTGTACCGGCGGTGTCTAATGAAAAACTGTTTTTT. Translated, it gives CAWSVPAVSNEKLFF.

This chain joins TRBV5-1 and TRBJ1-1, with 7 bases identical to TRBD1. Germline V gives CDR1 SGHRS, CDR2 YFSETQ. The J segment lost 4 bases and the V segment lost 0 bases, leaving 6 bases of the junction unmatched. The length of the CDR3 is 15 residues. The CDR3 region is CASSLDPTGSTEAFF. The DNA of the CDR3 is TGCGCCAGCAGCTTGGACCCGACAGGGAGCACTGAAGCTTTCTTT.

The chain combines TRBV25-1 with TRBJ1-2, with 7 bases aligning to TRBD1. Trimming cost V 1 base and J 4 bases; bases outside gene matches: 6. The CDR3 is 15 residues long. The V gene's germline CDR1 is MGHDK and CDR2 SYGVNS. CDR3 DNA sequence: TGTGCCAGCAGTGAATCGACAGGGAAAATCTATGGCTACACCTTC. Translation: CASSESTGKIYGYTF.

This chain uses TRBV27 with TRBJ1-1; D possibly corresponds to TRBD1 (6 bases). V lost 4 bases to trimming and J lost 0 bases, with 18 bases between them. Germline values: CDR1 MNHEY, CDR2 SMNVEV (reference sequence). The CDR3 has 17 residues. The DNA of the CDR3 is TGTGCCAGCAGTTACTTGGGGGCAGGCACACTGAACACTGAAGCTTTCTTT. It codes for CASSYLGAGTLNTEAFF.

V gene TRBV29-1 combines with J gene TRBJ2-3; TRBD2 matches at 7 bases. The germline V gene has CDR1 SQVTM and CDR2 ANQGSEA. After removal of 4 bases from V and 2 bases from J, the junction contained 6 bases not matched to a gene. CDR3 length equals 14 residues. CDR3 in DNA: TGCAGCGTTGGAGCGGGATCAGTCACAGATACGCAGTATTTT. The encoded protein is CSVGAGSVTDTQYF.

V is TRBV29-1 and J is TRBJ2-5; no definite D call. Germline CDR1 reads SQVTM; CDR2 reads ANQGSEA. This CDR3 region has 11 residues. CDR3: CSGASQETQYF. The DNA for the CDR3 is TGCAGTGGAGCGAGCCAAGAGACCCAGTACTTC. Filled out from reference TRBV29-1 and TRBJ2-5, the complete variable domain reads SAVISQKPSRDICQRGTSLTIQCQVDSQVTMMFWYRQQPGQSLTLIATANQGSEATYESGFVIDKFPISRPNLTFSTLTVSNMSPEDSSIYLCSGASQETQYFGPGTRLLVL.

This clone showed up just once. V gene TRBV7-7 combines with J gene TRBJ2-5; 7 nucleotides align to TRBD1. This CDR3 has 15 amino acids. V lost 4 bases to trimming and J lost 2 bases; unmatched junction nucleotides: 7. Germline CDR1 is SSHAT and CDR2 is FNYEAQ (reference sequence). CDR3 protein: CASSSGTVQQETQYF. CDR3 in DNA: TGTGCCAGCAGCTCCGGGACAGTACAACAAGAGACCCAGTACTTC.

The rearrangement joins TRBV27 to TRBJ1-2, with 8 bases identical to TRBD1. Germline V CDR1 and CDR2: MNHEY, SMNVEV (reference sequence). V trimming: 6 bases; J trimming: 4 bases; junction bases outside the gene matches: 7. The CDR3 is 14 residues long. The CDR3 loop is CASSPNDRGYGYTF. Written as DNA, the CDR3 is TGTGCCAGCAGCCCGAACGACAGGGGCTATGGCTACACCTTC.

The chain links TRBV18 to TRBJ1-3; D is unclear. This CDR3 is 15 amino acids long. The germline V gene has CDR1 KGHSH and CDR2 LQKENI. The ends were cut back, 2 bases at V and 0 bases at J, with 8 bases in the middle. The CDR3 bases are TGTGCCAGCTCACCAGACACCGGCTCTGGAAACACCATATATTTT. This sequence encodes CASSPDTGSGNTIYF.

The table lists this clone with a few counts. Other DNA sequences of this sample code for an identical CDR3. The chain joins TRBV5-1 to TRBJ2-1; TRBD2 aligns across 9 bases. CDR1 SGHRS and CDR2 YFSETQ come from the germline V gene. With V trimmed by 1 base and J by 5 bases, 4 bases remained unmatched. This CDR3 is 15 amino acids long. The CDR3 here is CASSLRLAAHNEQFF. CDR3 sequence (DNA): TGCGCCAGCAGCTTGAGACTAGCGGCCCACAATGAGCAGTTCTTC.

CDR3 sequence: CASSLDPDQPQHF. The CDR3 nucleotides are TGCGCCAGCAGCTTGGACCCGGATCAGCCCCAGCATTTT. The rearrangement joins TRBV5-1 to TRBJ1-5, with unresolved D. V lost 0 bases to trimming and J lost 5 bases, with 6 bases between them. Germline V gene data show CDR1 as SGHRS and CDR2 as YFSETQ. This CDR3 spans 13 amino acids.

The rearrangement uses TRBV6-4 and TRBJ2-3, with 9 bases identical to TRBD2. The CDR3 covers 16 residues. The junction had 6 bases not matched to a gene; V was cut back by 3 bases and J by 2 bases. Germline V lookup: CDR1 MRHNA, CDR2 SNTAGT. In nucleotides, the CDR3 is TGTGCCAGCAGTGAAAATAGCGGGAGCCCCACAGATACGCAGTATTTT. Its protein is CASSENSGSPTDTQYF.